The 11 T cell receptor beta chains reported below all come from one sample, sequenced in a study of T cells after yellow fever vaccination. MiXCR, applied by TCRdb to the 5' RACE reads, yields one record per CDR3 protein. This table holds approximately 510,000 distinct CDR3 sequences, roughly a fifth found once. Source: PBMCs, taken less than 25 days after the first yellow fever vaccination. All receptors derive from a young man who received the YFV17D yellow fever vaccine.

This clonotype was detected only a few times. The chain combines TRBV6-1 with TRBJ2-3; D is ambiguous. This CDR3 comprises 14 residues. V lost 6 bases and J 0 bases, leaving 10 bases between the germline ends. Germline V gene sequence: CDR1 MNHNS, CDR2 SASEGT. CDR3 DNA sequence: TGTGCCAGCAGCGACGCCACTAGCACAGATACGCAGTATTTT. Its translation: CASSDATSTDTQYF.

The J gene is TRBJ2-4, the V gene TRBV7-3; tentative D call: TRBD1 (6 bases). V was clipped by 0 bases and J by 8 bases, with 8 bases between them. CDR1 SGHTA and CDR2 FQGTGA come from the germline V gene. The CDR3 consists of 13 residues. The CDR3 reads CASSLTGGYIQYF. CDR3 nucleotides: TGTGCCAGCAGCTTAACAGGGGGATACATTCAGTACTTC. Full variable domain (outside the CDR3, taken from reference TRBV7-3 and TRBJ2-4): GAGVSQTPSNKVTEKGKYVELRCDPISGHTALYWYRQSLGQGPEFLIYFQGTGAADDSGLPNDRFFAVRPEGSVSTLKIQRTERGDSAVYLCASSLTGGYIQYFGAGTRLSVL.

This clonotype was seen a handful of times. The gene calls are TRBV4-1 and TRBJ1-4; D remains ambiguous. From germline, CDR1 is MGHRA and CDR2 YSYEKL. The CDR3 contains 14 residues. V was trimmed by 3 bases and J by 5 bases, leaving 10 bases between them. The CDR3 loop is CASSHPNSNEKLFF. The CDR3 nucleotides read TGCGCCAGCAGCCACCCCAATTCGAATGAAAAACTGTTTTTT.

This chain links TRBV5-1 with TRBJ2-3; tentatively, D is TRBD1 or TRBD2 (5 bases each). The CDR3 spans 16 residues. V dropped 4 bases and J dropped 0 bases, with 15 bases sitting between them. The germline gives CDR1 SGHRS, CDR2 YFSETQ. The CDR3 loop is CASSPLGTRSTDTQYF. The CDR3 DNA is TGCGCCAGCAGCCCTCTTGGGACCCGTAGCACAGATACGCAGTATTTT.

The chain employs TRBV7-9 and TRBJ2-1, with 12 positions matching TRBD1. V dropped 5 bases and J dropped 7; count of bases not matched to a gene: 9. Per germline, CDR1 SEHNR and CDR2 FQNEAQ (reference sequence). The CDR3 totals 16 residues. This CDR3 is CASSHPGQGASNEQFF. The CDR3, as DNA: TGTGCCAGCAGCCACCCGGGACAGGGGGCATCGAATGAGCAGTTCTTC.

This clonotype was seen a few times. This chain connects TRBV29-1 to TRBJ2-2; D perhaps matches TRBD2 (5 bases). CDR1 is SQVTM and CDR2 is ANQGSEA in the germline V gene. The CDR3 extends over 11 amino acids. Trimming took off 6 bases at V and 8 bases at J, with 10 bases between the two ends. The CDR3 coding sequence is TGCAGCGTCACTAGGGCGGGGGAGCTGTTTTTT. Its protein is CSVTRAGELFF.

The CDR3 region is CASSFAFRVETQYF. The CDR3 bases are TGTGCCAGCAGTTTCGCCTTCAGGGTTGAGACCCAGTACTTC. The chain recombines TRBV12-3 or TRBV12-4 with TRBJ2-5; a possible D gene is TRBD1 (5 bases). There are 14 residues in the CDR3. V shed 3 bases and J shed 5 bases, with 13 bases lying between them.

The CDR3 coding sequence is TGTGCCAGCAGTGACTTTGCGGGGGGGCTGGGTGAGCAGTTCTTC. This encodes CASSDFAGGLGEQFF. V gene TRBV27 combines with J gene TRBJ2-1; 9 bases fit TRBD2. Germline lookup yields CDR1 MNHEY and CDR2 SMNVEV (reference sequence). The CDR3 consists of 15 residues. J gave up 9 bases and V 5 bases, and 11 bases lay outside the gene matches.

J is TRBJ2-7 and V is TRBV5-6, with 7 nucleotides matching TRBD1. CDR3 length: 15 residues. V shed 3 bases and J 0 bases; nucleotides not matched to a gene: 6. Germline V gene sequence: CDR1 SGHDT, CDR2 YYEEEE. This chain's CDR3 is CASSSVDRSSYEQYF. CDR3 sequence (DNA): TGTGCCAGCAGCTCCGTGGACAGGAGCTCCTACGAGCAGTACTTC.

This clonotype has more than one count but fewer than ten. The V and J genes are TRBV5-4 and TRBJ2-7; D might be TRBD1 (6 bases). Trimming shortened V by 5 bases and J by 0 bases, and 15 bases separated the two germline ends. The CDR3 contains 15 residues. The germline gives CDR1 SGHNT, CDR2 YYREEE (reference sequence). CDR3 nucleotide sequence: TGTGCCAGCAGTAAAACAGGGATCAACTCCTACGAGCAGTACGTC. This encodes CASSKTGINSYEQYV.

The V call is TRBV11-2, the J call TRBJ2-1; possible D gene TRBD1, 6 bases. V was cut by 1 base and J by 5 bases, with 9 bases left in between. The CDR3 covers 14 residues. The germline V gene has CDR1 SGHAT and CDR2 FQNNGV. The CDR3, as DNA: TGTGCCAGCAGCTTAGGGGGGCCAGACAATGAGCAGTTCTTC. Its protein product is CASSLGGPDNEQFF.